This paragraph covers one T cell receptor beta chain sequence. This entry belongs to a study of response to subunit inactivated influenza vaccine. J lost 5 bases, V lost 8 bases, and 10 bases had no gene match. This CDR3 region has 14 residues. Germline values: CDR1 MDHEN, CDR2 SYDVKM. A single record per CDR3 protein comes from TCRdb applying MiXCR to the RT-PCR reads. The profile shows roughly 620,000 distinct CDR3 sequences, about 11% of them singletons. This sample also appeared in a second study, on T cells expressing NK-cell markers. That publication notes: 5'RACE template switching built TCR beta cDNA with unique molecular identifiers.

The sample consisted of PBMCs from blood, taken on the day of vaccination. The receptor comes from a middle-aged man who received an inactivated influenza vaccine. The genes are TRBV28 and TRBJ2-7; 9 nucleotides line up with TRBD1. CDR3 region: CASSGPGQGNEQYF. In DNA form, the CDR3 reads TGTGCCAGCTCGGGACCGGGACAGGGAAACGAGCAGTACTTC.